The source of this TCR beta chain is a study of blood T cell repertoires in COVID-19. In the study overall: PBMCs, B-cell-depleted T cells, or T cells provided the cDNA or gDNA that made up the material.

Generated by immunoSEQ multiplex PCR, the TCRdb table keeps only in-frame clones and is missing some. The sample carries over 200,000 clones, about four fifths recorded once. The CDR3 spans 18 residues. Germline V gene lookup returns CDR1 LNHDA and CDR2 SQIVND (reference sequence). Trimming cost V 0 bases and J 6 bases; bases outside gene matches: 12. The chain combines TRBV19 with TRBJ2-3; 10 bases are a match to TRBD1. The sample consisted of peripheral blood. The TCR comes from a woman aged 50 to 65 with active or convalescent COVID-19. This CDR3 is CASSIESQTGGVLDTQYF. CDR3 nucleotides: TGTGCCAGTAGTATAGAGTCCCAGACAGGGGGCGTTTTGGATACGCAGTATTTT.